The present T cell receptor beta chain was sequenced within a study of regulatory T cells in long-lasting Graves disease. Building of the TCR beta libraries involved iRepertoire HTBI primers and Arm-PCR of CDR3 regions. TCRdb called the multiplex PCR reads again in MiXCR, with one record for every CDR3 protein. The sample consists of about 240,000 distinct CDR3 sequences, about 19% of them appearing once. This CDR3 comprises 14 residues. The germline CDR1 and CDR2 sequences are DFQATT and SNEGSKA (reference sequence). Germline trimming cut 1 base from V and 9 bases from J; bases unmatched to any gene: 9. Time point noted: newly diagnosed GD, antithyroid drugs for less than 3 months. PBMC RNA served as the TCR library source.

The sequencing here drew on peripheral blood mononuclear cells (PBMCs), taken at new diagnosis, from a patient treated with antithyroid drugs. The chain joins TRBV20-1 to TRBJ2-1; TRBD2 agrees at 7 bases. This TCR was sampled from a female donor with Graves disease. The CDR3 reads CSARVLGGIGEQFF. CDR3 sequence (DNA): TGCAGTGCTAGAGTCCTGGGGGGGATCGGTGAGCAGTTCTTC.